The present entry profiles one TCR beta chain with its context. What antigen it recognizes has not been identified. No clone much larger than this one lies a single base away; base qualities are absent. V and J are truncated by 4 bases and 5 bases respectively, leaving an intervening sequence of 14 bases. From a lookup of the germline V gene (reference sequence), CDR1 and CDR2 are SEHNR and FQNEAQ. The CDR3 runs 15 amino acids, cysteine and phenylalanine included. This entry keeps only the CDR3 DNA: 45 bases, framed from base 1. This entry is derived from a study of blood T cells in healthy people across ages (dated by TCRdb to the mid-2010s). Concerning the study at large: Template switching captured roughly one uniquely barcoded TCR beta cDNA molecule per two T cells in model experiments. The study measured age-related changes in TCR beta repertoire diversity using deep sequencing normalized with unique cDNA molecular identifiers. Donors were grouped into four age groups: young (average about 15 years), middle-aged (less than 40), aged (roughly 67) and long-lived (approximately 81). Using the same blood draw, the study looked at two additional independent replicas of 1 million unique cDNA reads for two donors, one aged 18 to 30 and the other aged 80 or older. What the work shows at the level of the full study, not this receptor alone: Compared with the aged group, more naive CD4+ T cells, fewer expanded clones and increased TCR diversity were shown by the long-lived group, suggesting age selection. Conclusive comparison of naive and antigen-experienced compartments was prevented by the profiling of bulk unsorted PBMCs. As age increased, observed TCR beta diversity per million T cells dropped in a roughly linear way, and a significant reduction was already evident by age about 36. Estimates of total diversity from one million sequenced T cells were regarded as lower bounds and underestimates. Because donor CMV infection status was unknown, age-related changes in expanded clonotypes were potentially confounded. There was a strong correlation between observed TCR beta diversity and the percentage of naive T cells measured by flow cytometry.

Libraries were prepared through 5' RACE. Data came from an Illumina HiSeq 2500. A second PCR of about 7 to 12 cycles was run with a J-beta primer mix and a sample-barcoded 5' primer. Each TCR beta cDNA molecule received a unique molecular identifier from a template-switch 5' adaptor carrying 12 random nucleotides. Each sample yielded at least 2.5 million CDR3-containing paired-end reads. First-strand cDNA was synthesized from all RNA with the Mint cDNA synthesis kit, primed by a TRBC-specific oligonucleotide. Following uracil-DNA glycosylase treatment, all cDNA underwent a first 18-cycle PCR with the universal primers M1SS and BC2_uni_R. Under the source paper's analysis protocol: Each sample was normalized by randomly selecting 1 million high-quality reads, each carrying a distinct molecular identifier. Instead of being binned into consensus sequences, reads that shared molecular identifiers were thrown out. MiTCR, with a Q25 quality threshold and the strictest error-elimination algorithm, was used for CDR3 identification, clonotype clustering and error correction. A nonparametric unseen species model with Euler transformation was used to estimate a lower bound on total TCR beta diversity. TCRdb applied fastp at Q25 and MiXCR to the public reads, then kept only in-frame beta chains. Here each entry gathers all rows of one CDR3 protein and keeps the most common genes and DNA. TCRdb's processing, not the study's, gives the V and J calls here. In this sample the table shows 1 million or so distinct CDR3 sequences, less than 25% of which occur a single time. The ten largest clones add up to less than 0.75% of the sample.

Donors were 39 systemically healthy Caucasian individuals from Russia aged about 6 to 100 years. Each donor gave around 9.5 milliliters of peripheral blood, collected into EDTA-treated Vacutainer tubes. PBMCs were isolated by Ficoll-Paque density-gradient centrifugation, with at least 6.5 million obtained per sample. Total RNA was extracted from PBMCs with Trizol reagent, with at least 6 micrograms obtained per sample. For every donor, an aliquot of PBMCs went through flow cytometry to measure the percentages of naive CD45RAhigh/CD27high T cells. These data were likewise used in another study, on T cells of mothers and their children. The second study's authors report: Donors were nine systemically healthy Caucasian individuals: three mothers and their six children. cDNA synthesis used all of the extracted RNA, with approximately 1.4 ug of RNA in each 15 ul reaction. Sample barcodes and 2-4 random nucleotides were added via the M1S primer in the second PCR. More than 8 million TCR beta CDR3 reads were obtained from each mother, and some 3 million reads were obtained from each child. Thymic selection shapes the output of TCR recombination in a similar way in related and unrelated pairs, and inherited differences have a minor effect. Related mother-child pairs always showed normalized repertoire overlap that was slightly higher than in unrelated mother-child pairs, though the difference was never significant. No persistent microchimeric T cell clones were detected, at a sensitivity of approximately 110 clones per million clonotypes. To look for features that set related mother-child pairs apart from unrelated individuals, the researchers ran deep NGS to compare the TCR beta repertoires of mothers and children. The mean age was about 37 +/- 4 years for the mothers and about 12 +/- 4 years for the children. Libraries were sequenced on Illumina HiSeq 2000 with 100+100 nt paired-end reads after adapter ligation with NEBNext reagents. Mother and child libraries were prepared a month apart and sequenced in separate runs to prevent cross-contamination. Between about 500,000 and 2,100,000 distinct TCR beta clonotypes were identified per donor. Naive TCR beta clonotypes were estimated from low-frequency clonotypes matched to each donor's FACS-determined naive share, without sorting.

Input material: blood. The sequence derives from a girl aged 2 to 9 in good health. This chain joins TRBV7-9 to TRBJ2-2, and the D gene may be TRBD1, 6 bases matching. The CDR3 in this case is CASSYRDPTTGELFF. The DNA sequence is TGTGCCAGCAGCTACAGGGACCCTACAACCGGGGAGCTGTTTTTT.